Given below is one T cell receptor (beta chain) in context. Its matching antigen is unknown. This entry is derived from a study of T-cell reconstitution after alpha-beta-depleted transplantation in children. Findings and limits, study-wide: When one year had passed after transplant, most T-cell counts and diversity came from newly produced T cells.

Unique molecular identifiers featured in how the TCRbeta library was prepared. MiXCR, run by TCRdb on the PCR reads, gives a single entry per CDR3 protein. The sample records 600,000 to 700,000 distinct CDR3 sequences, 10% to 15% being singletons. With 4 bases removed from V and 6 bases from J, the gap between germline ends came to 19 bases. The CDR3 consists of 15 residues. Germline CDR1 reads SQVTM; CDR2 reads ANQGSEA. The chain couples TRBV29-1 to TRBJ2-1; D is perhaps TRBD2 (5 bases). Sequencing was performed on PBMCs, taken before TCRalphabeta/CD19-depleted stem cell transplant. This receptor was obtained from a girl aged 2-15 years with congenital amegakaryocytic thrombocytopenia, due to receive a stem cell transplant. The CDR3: CSVVPSSPKGNEQFF. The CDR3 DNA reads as TGCAGCGTTGTTCCTAGCTCGCCCAAGGGCAATGAGCAGTTCTTC.